This TCR beta chain was retrieved from a study of technical replicates of blood from a few donors. TCRdb's copy holds only in-frame clones and misses some; the assay was immunoSEQ multiplex PCR. Here the sample spans 53,000 or so clones, 93% being singletons. The CDR3 totals 13 residues. Germline-derived CDR1 and CDR2 are SGHTA and FQGNSA. With V trimmed by 3 bases and J by 9 bases, 7 bases remained unmatched. This chain uses TRBV7-2 with TRBJ2-7, with TRBD1 matching 8 bases. The sequenced sample consisted of PBMCs. This clonotype was obtained from a human donor in good health. Some clones in this sample may be carry-over from other donors' samples. The CDR3 nucleotides are TGTGCCAGCAGCTTCTCCGGGACAGGCCTGCAGTACTTC. This codes for CASSFSGTGLQYF.